This TCR beta chain was profiled in a study of blood T cell repertoires in COVID-19. Study-wide background: Collection of acute and convalescent COVID-19 samples took place in the United States, Italy and Spain. Sources were T cells, B-cell-depleted T cells, or PBMCs; the material itself was cDNA or gDNA.

In the original processing: From reference gene primer amplification, estimates of nucleated cell counts were derived. TCRdb's copy holds only in-frame clones and misses some; the assay was immunoSEQ multiplex PCR. V and J calls and clone size are those listed in that table; D and trimming were worked out from the DNA. The table lists about 260,000 clones, around four fifths of them singletons. The CDR3 is 13 residues long. The V segment lost 6 bases and the J segment 4 bases; nucleotides outside the gene matches: 2. Germline V gives CDR1 MNHEY, CDR2 SVGAGI. The clonotype was recovered from a woman between 50 and 59 years old who had recovered from COVID-19. V is TRBV6-5 and J is TRBJ2-2, with TRBD1 matching over 7 bases. The sample taken for sequencing was peripheral blood. The CDR3 sequence is CASRTGSTGELFF. The CDR3 bases are TGTGCCAGCAGGACAGGGTCCACCGGGGAGCTGTTTTTT.